One sample yielded the 16 T cell receptor beta chains listed below, sequenced in a study of tumor and adjacent non-tumor tissue in lung cancer. This sample's RNA came from whole unsorted tissue. The library came from three nested PCR rounds adapted from ARM-PCR protocols. TCRdb called the multiplex PCR reads again in MiXCR, with one record for every CDR3 protein. The sample carries 70,000 or so distinct CDR3 sequences, roughly 60% recorded once. The sample comprised lung tumor tissue. These receptors came from a man between 45 and 60 years old with non-small cell lung cancer.

This clonotype has only a few counts. The rearrangement links TRBV20-1 to TRBJ1-1; 8 bases map to TRBD1. V shed 5 bases, J shed 4 bases, and the junction held 3 bases outside the gene matches. The CDR3 has 12 amino acids. CDR1 and CDR2 from the germline V gene are DFQATT and SNEGSKA (reference sequence). CDR3 coding DNA: TGCAGTGCTCTCAGGGGGCTCACTGAAGCTTTCTTT. Residues: CSALRGLTEAFF.

In regard to this clonotype: Given a much more abundant clone one base away, this may be a read error. The chain employs TRBV20-1 and TRBJ1-1; the match to TRBD1 covers 8 bases. Germline assignment: CDR1 DFQATT and CDR2 SNEGSKA (reference sequence). The CDR3 runs to 13 residues. CDR3 in DNA: TGCAGTACTAGTGAATCGGCAGGGGGCTCAGCTTTCTTT. This codes for CSTSESAGGSAFF.

As to this clonotype: Since no conserved phenylalanine or tryptophan closes the CDR3, a read error is the likely cause. The chain couples TRBV7-8 to TRBJ1-2; TRBD1 matches 7 bases. This CDR3 spans 13 amino acids. Per the germline V gene, CDR1 is SGHVS and CDR2 is FQNEAQ. The J segment lost 11 bases and the V segment lost 4 bases, leaving 10 bases of the junction unmatched. The CDR3 DNA follows: TGTGCCAGCAGCTCCGGGACAGTCGGCGGGTACACCGTC. It specifies CASSSGTVGGYTV.

By its share, this clonotype is medium-sized. The chain links TRBV6-5 to TRBJ2-7, with unresolved D. V lost 6 bases and J lost 2, with 14 bases in between. Germline-derived CDR1 and CDR2 are MNHEY and SVGAGI. The CDR3 has 14 residues. The CDR3 reads CASRSRPYTYEQYF. The CDR3 nucleotides read TGTGCCAGCAGGAGTAGGCCTTATACCTACGAGCAGTACTTC.

The gene calls are TRBV25-1 and TRBJ1-6, with D unclear. Trimming took off 2 bases at V and 4 bases at J, with 6 bases between the two ends. The CDR3 spans 14 residues. CDR1 is MGHDK and CDR2 is SYGVNS in the germline V gene. DNA of the CDR3: TGTGCCAGCAGTGAAGGGAAGTATAATTCACCCCTCCACTTT. Encoded protein: CASSEGKYNSPLHF.

This clonotype has ten or more counts. The genes are TRBV6-1 and TRBJ2-7; D is ambiguous. The CDR3 length is 12 residues. Per the germline V gene, CDR1 is MNHNS and CDR2 is SASEGT. V gave up 4 bases and J gave up 6 bases, with 10 bases separating them. CDR3 sequence: CASSGSGAEQYF. The DNA for the CDR3 is TGTGCCAGCAGTGGATCTGGAGCCGAGCAGTACTTC.

The sample holds a few counts of this clonotype. It may be a read error: a sequence one base away is much more abundant. The chain employs TRBV4-1 and TRBJ2-7, with D possibly TRBD2 on 6 matching bases. The germline V and J ends were trimmed by 4 bases and 2 bases, with 18 bases remaining between them. In germline, CDR1 is MGHRA, CDR2 YSYEKL. This CDR3 is built from 16 residues. The CDR3 here is CASSRVSAGATYEQYF. DNA for the CDR3: TGCGCCAGCAGCCGAGTATCAGCGGGCGCCACCTACGAGCAGTACTTC.

This clonotype occurred once. Compared with germline, one end of the junction differs, possibly owing to a read error. The chain links TRBV11-3 to TRBJ2-1; D gene uncertain. Germline V gene sequence: CDR1 SGHNT, CDR2 YENEEA. The CDR3 covers 13 residues. The CDR3 reads CASSLSPYDEQFF. The DNA for the CDR3 is TGTGCAAGCAGCTTGAGTCCCTACGATGAGCAGTTCTTC.

In this sample, this clonotype turned up many times. The chain employs TRBV10-2 and TRBJ2-2; 13 bases are a match to TRBD2. Germline V lookup: CDR1 WSHSY, CDR2 SAAADI. J gave up 4 bases and V 6 bases, and 11 bases lay outside the gene matches. This CDR3 is built from 18 residues. CDR3 sequence (DNA): TGCGCCAGCAGCACCCGGACTAGCGGGAGAATCCGCACCGGGGAGCTGTTTTTT. Residues: CASSTRTSGRIRTGELFF.

Worth noting for this clonotype: A much larger clonotype is one base distant, so this may be a read error. The J gene is TRBJ1-5, the V gene TRBV20-1, with a possible D match to TRBD1 (6 bases). Trimming stripped 7 bases from V and 9 bases from J, with 22 bases between. The V gene's germline CDR1 is DFQATT and CDR2 SNEGSKA (reference sequence). This CDR3 is 14 amino acids long. CDR3 nucleotide sequence: TGCAGTGGTAGGGTGGGGGCGGTAGGTCCGCCCCAGCATTTT. Encoded protein: CSGRVGAVGPPQHF.

This clonotype was counted a few times. The rearrangement uses TRBV11-2 and TRBJ1-4; TRBD1 matches 7 bases. Germline-derived CDR1 and CDR2 are SGHAT and FQNNGV. The V gene end was trimmed by 5 bases and the J gene end by 8 bases; junction bases not matched to a gene: 14. The CDR3 covers 16 residues. The chain's CDR3 is CASSPRGLQGGEKLFF. The CDR3 DNA reads as TGTGCCAGCAGCCCTAGAGGGTTGCAGGGGGGGGAAAAACTGTTTTTT.

About this clonotype: At one of its ends the junction is not consistent with the germline gene, which may arise from a read error. J is TRBJ2-3 and V is TRBV29-1, with a possible D match to TRBD1 (6 bases). CDR1 and CDR2 from the germline V gene are SQVTM and ANQGSEA. The CDR3 is 16 amino acids. The CDR3 DNA sequence: TGTAGCGTTGACGGTGCGAGGGGGTATGGCACAGATACGCACTATTTT. Its translation: CSVDGARGYGTDTHYF.

This clonotype has more than one count but fewer than ten. V and J are TRBV2 and TRBJ2-2; D might be TRBD1 or TRBD2, each matching 6 bases. This CDR3 contains 15 residues. Germline V gene sequence: CDR1 SNHLY, CDR2 FYNNEI. V was shortened by 5 bases and J by 4 bases, with 14 bases between the two germline ends. Here the CDR3 reads CASSRWGASTGELFF. CDR3 sequence (DNA): TGTGCCAGCAGTAGATGGGGGGCGAGCACCGGGGAGCTGTTTTTT.

The rearrangement joins TRBV11-1 to TRBJ2-5, with 12 bases lining up with TRBD2. Germline CDR1 is SGHAT and CDR2 is FQDESV (reference sequence). The CDR3 contains 16 residues. The CDR3 DNA reads TGTGATAGCAGCCCCTGGACTAGCGGGGTACATGAGACCCAGTACTTC. Residues: CDSSPWTSGVHETQYF.

The chain has TRBV6-4 and TRBJ1-6; unclear D gene. Trimming left V 6 bases short and J 3 bases short, with 12 bases between. The CDR3 totals 15 residues. CDR1 is MRHNA, CDR2 SNTAGT, per germline. The CDR3 DNA sequence: TGTGCCAGCAGGAACAGCCTCTACTATAATTCACCCCTCCACTTT. Translated: CASRNSLYYNSPLHF.

This chain uses TRBV5-1 with TRBJ2-1, with no clear D. The ends were cut back, 4 bases at V and 7 bases at J, with 9 bases in the middle. The CDR3 is 12 amino acids. In germline, CDR1 is SGHRS, CDR2 YFSETQ. CDR3 bases: TGCGCCAGCAGCACGAACTTTAATGAGCAGTTCTTC. Translating it yields CASSTNFNEQFF.